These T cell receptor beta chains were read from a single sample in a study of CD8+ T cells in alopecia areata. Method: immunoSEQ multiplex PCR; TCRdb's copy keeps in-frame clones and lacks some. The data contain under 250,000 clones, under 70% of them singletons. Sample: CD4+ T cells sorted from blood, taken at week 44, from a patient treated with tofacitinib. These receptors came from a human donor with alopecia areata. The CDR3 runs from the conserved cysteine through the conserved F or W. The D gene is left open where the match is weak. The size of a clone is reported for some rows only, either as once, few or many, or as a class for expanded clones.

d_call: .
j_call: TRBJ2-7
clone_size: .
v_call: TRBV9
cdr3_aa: CASSATDEFSYEQYF
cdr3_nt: TGTGCCAGCAGCGCCACAGACGAGTTCTCCTACGAGCAGTACTTC

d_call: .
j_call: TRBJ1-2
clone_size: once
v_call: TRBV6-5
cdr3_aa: CASTAGNYGYTF
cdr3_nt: TGTGCCAGCACTGCAGGAAACTATGGCTACACCTTC

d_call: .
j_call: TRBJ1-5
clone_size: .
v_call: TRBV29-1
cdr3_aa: CSVGDSQNQPQHF
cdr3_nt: TGCAGCGTTGGTGACAGCCAGAATCAGCCCCAGCATTTT

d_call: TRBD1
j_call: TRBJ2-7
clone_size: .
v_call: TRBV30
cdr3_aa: CAWMGQASYEQYF
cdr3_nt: TGTGCCTGGATGGGACAGGCTTCCTACGAGCAGTACTTC

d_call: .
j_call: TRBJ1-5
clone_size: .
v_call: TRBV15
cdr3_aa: CATSRERGNQPQHF
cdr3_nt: TGTGCCACCAGCAGAGAGCGGGGCAATCAGCCCCAGCATTTT

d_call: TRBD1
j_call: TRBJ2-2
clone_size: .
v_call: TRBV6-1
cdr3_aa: CASMGTGGNELFF
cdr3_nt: TGTGCCAGCATGGGGACAGGGGGGAATGAGCTGTTTTTT

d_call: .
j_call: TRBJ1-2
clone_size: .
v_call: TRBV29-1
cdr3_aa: CSVDESRGGGYTF
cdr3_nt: TGCAGCGTTGATGAAAGTCGGGGCGGTGGCTACACCTTC

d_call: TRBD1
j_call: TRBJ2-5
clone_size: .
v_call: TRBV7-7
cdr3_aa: CASSLVGTGKETQYF
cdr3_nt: TGTGCCAGCAGCTTAGTCGGGACAGGGAAGGAGACCCAGTACTTC

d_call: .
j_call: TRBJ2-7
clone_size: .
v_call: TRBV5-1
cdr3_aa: CASQKPGPNSGEQYF
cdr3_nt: TGCGCCAGTCAAAAACCGGGACCCAACTCGGGGGAGCAGTACTTC

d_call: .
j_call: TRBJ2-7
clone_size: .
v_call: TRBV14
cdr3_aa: CASSPRLGRGYEQYF
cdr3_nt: TGTGCCAGCAGCCCAAGATTGGGAAGGGGCTACGAGCAGTACTTC

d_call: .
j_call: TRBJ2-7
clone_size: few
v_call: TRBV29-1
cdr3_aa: CSVAYKDGTSLRYEQYF
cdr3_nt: TGCAGCGTTGCCTACAAAGACGGCACTAGTCTCCGCTACGAGCAGTACTTC

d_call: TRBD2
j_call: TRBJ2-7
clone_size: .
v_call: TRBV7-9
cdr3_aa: CASSSTSVPYEQYF
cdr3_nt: TGTGCCAGCAGCAGTACTAGCGTCCCCTACGAGCAGTACTTC

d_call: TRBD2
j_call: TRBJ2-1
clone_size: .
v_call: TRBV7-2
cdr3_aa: CASSSVAGDSYNEQFF
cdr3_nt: TGTGCCAGCAGCTCCGTAGCGGGGGACTCCTACAATGAGCAGTTCTTC

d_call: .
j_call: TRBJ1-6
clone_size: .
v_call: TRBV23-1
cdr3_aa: CASSKREGSPLHF
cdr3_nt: TGCGCCAGCAGCAAAAGGGAGGGTTCACCCCTCCACTTT

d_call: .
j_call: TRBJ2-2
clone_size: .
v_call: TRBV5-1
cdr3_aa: CASSLGFRDSAGELFF
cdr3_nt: TGCGCCAGCAGCTTGGGGTTCCGGGATTCGGCCGGGGAGCTGTTTTTT

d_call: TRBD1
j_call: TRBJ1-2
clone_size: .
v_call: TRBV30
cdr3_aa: CAWSRSGTAGYTF
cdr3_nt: TGTGCCTGGAGTCGGTCCGGGACAGCTGGCTACACCTTC

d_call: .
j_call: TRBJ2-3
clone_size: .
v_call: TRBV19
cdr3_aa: CASSMRQADTQYF
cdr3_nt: TGTGCCAGTAGTATGCGCCAGGCAGATACGCAGTATTTT

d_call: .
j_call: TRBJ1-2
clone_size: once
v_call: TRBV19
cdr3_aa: CASAGGGRGYGYTF
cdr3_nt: TGTGCCTCTGCCGGGGGGGGGCGCGGCTATGGCTACACCTTC

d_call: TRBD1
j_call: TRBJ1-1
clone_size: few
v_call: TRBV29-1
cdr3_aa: CSARGQGGTEAFF
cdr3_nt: TGCAGCGCAAGAGGACAGGGCGGCACTGAAGCTTTCTTT

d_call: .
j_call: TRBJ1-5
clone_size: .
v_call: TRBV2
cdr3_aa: CASSDGTLLSNQPQHF
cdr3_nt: TGTGCCAGCAGTGATGGGACACTCCTTAGCAATCAGCCCCAGCATTTT

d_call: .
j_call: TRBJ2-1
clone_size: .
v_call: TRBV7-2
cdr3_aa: CASSGRDEQFF
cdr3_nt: TGTGCCAGCAGCGGTCGGGATGAGCAGTTCTTC

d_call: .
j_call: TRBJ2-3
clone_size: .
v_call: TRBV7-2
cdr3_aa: CASTELGEDTQYF
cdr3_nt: TGTGCCAGCACCGAACTGGGGGAGGATACGCAGTATTTT

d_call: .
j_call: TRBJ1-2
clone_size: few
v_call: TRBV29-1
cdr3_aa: CSVDFSANYGYTF
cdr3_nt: TGCAGCGTTGATTTTTCGGCGAACTATGGCTACACCTTC

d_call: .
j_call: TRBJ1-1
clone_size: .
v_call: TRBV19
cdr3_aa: CASSMTGSWTEAFF
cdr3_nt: TGTGCCAGTAGTATGACGGGGAGTTGGACTGAAGCTTTCTTT

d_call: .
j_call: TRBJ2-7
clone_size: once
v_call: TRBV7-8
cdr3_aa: CASSIAYEQYF
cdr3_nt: TGTGCCAGCAGCATAGCTTACGAGCAGTACTTC

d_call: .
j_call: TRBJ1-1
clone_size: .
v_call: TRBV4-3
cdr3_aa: CASSQGGAGVTEAFF
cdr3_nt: TGCGCCAGCAGCCAAGGGGGGGCAGGGGTCACTGAAGCTTTCTTT

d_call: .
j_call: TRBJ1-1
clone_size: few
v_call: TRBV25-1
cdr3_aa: CASIPREGVTEAFF
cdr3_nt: TGTGCCAGCATACCCCGGGAGGGAGTCACTGAAGCTTTCTTT

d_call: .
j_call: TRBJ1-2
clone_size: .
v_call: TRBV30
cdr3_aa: CAWSVMSVGSGYTF
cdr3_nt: TGTGCCTGGAGTGTTATGAGTGTGGGTTCCGGCTACACCTTC

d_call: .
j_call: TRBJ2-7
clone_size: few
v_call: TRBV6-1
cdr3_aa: CASGRGQEYEQYF
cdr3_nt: TGTGCCAGCGGCCGGGGGCAGGAATACGAGCAGTACTTC

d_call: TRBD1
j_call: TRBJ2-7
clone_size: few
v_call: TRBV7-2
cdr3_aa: CASSLPGTDYEQYF
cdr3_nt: TGTGCCAGCAGCTTACCTGGGACAGACTACGAGCAGTACTTC

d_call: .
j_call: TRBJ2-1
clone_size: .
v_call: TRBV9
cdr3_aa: CASSVRLGDEQFF
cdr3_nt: TGTGCCAGCAGCGTCCGCCTTGGGGATGAGCAGTTCTTC

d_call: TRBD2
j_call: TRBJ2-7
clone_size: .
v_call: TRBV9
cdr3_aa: CASSVGERGSSYEQYF
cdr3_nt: TGTGCCAGCAGCGTAGGAGAGCGGGGGAGCTCCTACGAGCAGTACTTC

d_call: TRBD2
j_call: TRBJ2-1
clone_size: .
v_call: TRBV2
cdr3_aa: CASSEVGTRLSYNEQFF
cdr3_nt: TGTGCCAGCAGTGAAGTTGGGACTAGACTCTCCTACAATGAGCAGTTCTTC

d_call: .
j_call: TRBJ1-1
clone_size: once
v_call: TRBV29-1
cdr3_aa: CSVGHQNTEAFF
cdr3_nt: TGCAGCGTTGGCCATCAGAACACTGAAGCTTTCTTT

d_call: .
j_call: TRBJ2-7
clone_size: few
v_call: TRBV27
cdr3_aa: CASRQQGSSPEQYF
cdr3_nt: TGTGCCAGCAGGCAACAGGGTTCTTCTCCCGAGCAGTACTTC

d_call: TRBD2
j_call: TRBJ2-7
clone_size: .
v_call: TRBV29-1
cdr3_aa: CSVEGSGGFNEQYF
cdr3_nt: TGCAGCGTTGAAGGGAGCGGGGGGTTCAACGAGCAGTACTTC

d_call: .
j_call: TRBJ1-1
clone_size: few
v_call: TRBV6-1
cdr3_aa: CASRVGGRTEAFF
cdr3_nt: TGTGCCAGCAGGGTAGGGGGACGCACTGAAGCTTTCTTT

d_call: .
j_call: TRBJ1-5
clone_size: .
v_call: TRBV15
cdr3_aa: CATSRDGLRNQPQHF
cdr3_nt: TGTGCCACCAGCAGAGATGGGTTGAGAAATCAGCCCCAGCATTTT

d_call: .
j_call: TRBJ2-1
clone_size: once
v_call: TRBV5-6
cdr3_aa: CASSLGRKNNEQFF
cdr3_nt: TGTGCCAGCAGCTTGGGGCGGAAAAACAATGAGCAGTTCTTC

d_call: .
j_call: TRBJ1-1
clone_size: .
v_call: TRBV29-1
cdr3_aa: CSVEDRGMKNTEAFF
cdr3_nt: TGCAGCGTTGAAGATCGCGGCATGAAGAACACTGAAGCTTTCTTT

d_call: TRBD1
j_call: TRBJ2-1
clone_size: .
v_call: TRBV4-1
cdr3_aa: CASSQEGTGMNEQFF
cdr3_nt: TGCGCCAGCAGCCAAGAGGGGACAGGGATGAATGAGCAGTTCTTC

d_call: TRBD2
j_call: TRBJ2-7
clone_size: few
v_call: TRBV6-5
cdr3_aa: CASGQRGGPYEQYF
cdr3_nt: TGTGCCAGCGGACAGCGGGGGGGACCTTACGAGCAGTACTTC

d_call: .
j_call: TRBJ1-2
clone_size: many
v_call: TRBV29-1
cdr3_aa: CSALRGASGYGYTF
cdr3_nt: TGCAGCGCCCTGCGGGGGGCGTCGGGCTATGGCTACACCTTC

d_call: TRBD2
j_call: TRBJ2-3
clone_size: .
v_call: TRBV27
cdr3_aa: CASSLGRTSTDTQYF
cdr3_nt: TGTGCCAGCAGTTTAGGCAGGACTAGTACAGATACGCAGTATTTT

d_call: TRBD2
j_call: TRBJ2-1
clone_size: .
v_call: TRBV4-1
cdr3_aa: CASSQEASGGAGQFF
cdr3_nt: TGCGCCAGCAGCCAAGAGGCTAGCGGGGGGGCTGGGCAGTTCTTC

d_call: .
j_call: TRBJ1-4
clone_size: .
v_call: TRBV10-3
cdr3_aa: CAISESGSREKLFF
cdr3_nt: TGTGCCATCAGTGAATCGGGCAGCCGTGAAAAACTGTTTTTT

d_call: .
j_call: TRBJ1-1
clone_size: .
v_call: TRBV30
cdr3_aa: CAWSVLQGTTEAFF
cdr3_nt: TGTGCCTGGAGTGTACTTCAGGGGACCACTGAAGCTTTCTTT

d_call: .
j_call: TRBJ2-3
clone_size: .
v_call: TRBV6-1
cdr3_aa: CASRPLADTQYF
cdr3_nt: TGTGCCAGCAGACCTCTAGCAGATACGCAGTATTTT